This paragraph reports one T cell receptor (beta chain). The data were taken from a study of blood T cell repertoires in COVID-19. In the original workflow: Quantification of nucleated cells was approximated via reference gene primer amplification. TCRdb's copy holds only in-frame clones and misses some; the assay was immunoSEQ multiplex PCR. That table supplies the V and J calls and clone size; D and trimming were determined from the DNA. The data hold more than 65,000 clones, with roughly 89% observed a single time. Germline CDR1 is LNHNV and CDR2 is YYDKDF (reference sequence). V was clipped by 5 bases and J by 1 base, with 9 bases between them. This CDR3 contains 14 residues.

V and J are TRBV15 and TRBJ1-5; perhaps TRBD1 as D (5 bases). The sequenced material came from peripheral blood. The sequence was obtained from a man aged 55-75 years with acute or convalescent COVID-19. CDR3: CATSRGRSNQPQHF. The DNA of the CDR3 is TGTGCCACCAGCCGGGGGAGAAGCAATCAGCCCCAGCATTTT.